The 24 T cell receptor beta chains reported below all come from one sample, sequenced in a study of blood T cell repertoires in COVID-19. Profiling relied on immunoSEQ multiplex PCR, and the TCRdb table lists in-frame clones only, not all of them. The table includes hundreds of thousands of clones, 80% to 90% detected once. Sequenced: peripheral blood. All receptors derive from a man aged 18 to 35 with COVID-19, enrolled during active disease.

The chain has TRBV5-4 and TRBJ1-2; TRBD1 matches 9 bases. The CDR3 has 15 amino acids. J gave up 8 bases and V 1 base, and 9 bases lay outside the gene matches. CDR1 and CDR2 from the germline V gene are SGHNT and YYREEE (reference sequence). DNA for the CDR3: TGTGCCAGCAGCTTGTTGACAGGGGGAAGTTTAGGCTACACCTTC. Translating gives CASSLLTGGSLGYTF. The full variable domain, completed using reference TRBV5-4 and TRBJ1-2, is ETGVTQSPTHLIKTRGQQVTLRCSSQSGHNTVSWYQQALGQGPQFIFQYYREEENGRGNFPPRFSGLQFPNYSSELNVNALELDDSALYLCASSLLTGGSLGYTFGSGTRLTVV.

The chain joins TRBV18 to TRBJ2-7; no clear D. There are 13 residues in the CDR3. V gave up 1 base and J gave up 0 bases, with 4 bases separating them. The V gene's germline CDR1 is KGHSH and CDR2 LQKENI. CDR3 bases: TGTGCCAGCTCACCACGCGCCTCCTACGAGCAGTACTTC. Translation: CASSPRASYEQYF.

The genes are TRBV30 and TRBJ2-5; D unclear. V was clipped by 1 base and J by 2 bases, with 14 bases between them. The CDR3 extends over 15 amino acids. The germline gives CDR1 GTSNPN, CDR2 SVGIG (reference sequence). The CDR3 coding sequence is TGTGCCTGGAGTGGATCGACCAGGCTTCAAGAGACCCAGTACTTC. This sequence encodes CAWSGSTRLQETQYF.

This clone was counted a few times. This chain connects TRBV7-9 to TRBJ2-1, with D possibly being TRBD1 (7 bases). The CDR3 has 13 amino acids. The V gene lost 3 bases and the J gene lost 13 bases, with 16 bases spanning the gap. Germline loops: CDR1 SEHNR, CDR2 FQNEAQ (reference sequence). The CDR3 spells CASSLAGQTPQFF. In DNA form, the CDR3 reads TGTGCCAGCAGCTTGGCGGGACAGACCCCCCAGTTCTTC.

The chain uses TRBV10-3 and TRBJ2-1; 12 bases are shared with TRBD2. The CDR3 has 16 residues. Germline V gene sequence: CDR1 ENHRY, CDR2 SYGVKD. V trimming: 6 bases; J trimming: 8 bases; junction bases outside the gene matches: 11. The CDR3 region has the DNA TGTGCCATCAGGGCCGAGCTAGCGGGAGGGCCTGATGAGCAGTTCTTC. It yields the protein CAIRAELAGGPDEQFF.

V is TRBV3-1 (or the pseudogene TRBV3-2) and J is TRBJ2-7, with TRBD1 identical over 8 bases. The germline V gene encodes CDR1 LGHDT and CDR2 YNNKEL (reference sequence). Trimming at V came to 4 bases and at J to 3 bases, leaving 5 bases not matched to a gene. The CDR3 is 14 residues long. The CDR3 loop is CASSLRDRNYEQYF. The CDR3 DNA follows: TGTGCCAGCAGCCTACGGGACAGGAACTACGAGCAGTACTTC.

CDR3 region: CASVLTSGRPDTQYF. The CDR3, as DNA: TGTGCCAGCGTACTCACTAGCGGGAGACCAGATACGCAGTATTTT. This sequence joins TRBV7-8 and TRBJ2-3, with 11 bases that match TRBD2. Germline lookup yields CDR1 SGHVS and CDR2 FQNEAQ. V shed 8 bases and J 4 bases; nucleotides not matched to a gene: 8. The length of the CDR3 is 15 residues.

This chain uses TRBV5-4 with TRBJ2-1; 8 positions agree with TRBD2. Germline V gene lookup returns CDR1 SGHNT and CDR2 YYREEE (reference sequence). Trimming took 3 bases from V and 7 from J; bases not matched to a gene: 9. This CDR3 is 15 amino acids long. CDR3 nucleotides: TGTGCCAGCAGCTCGGGAGGGGGGCAAAGGAATGAGCAGTTCTTC. Its protein product is CASSSGGGQRNEQFF.

The gene calls are TRBV15 and TRBJ2-1; D perhaps matches TRBD2 (6 bases). CDR1 and CDR2 from the germline V gene are LNHNV and YYDKDF (reference sequence). The V end was cut by 0 bases, the J end by 16 bases, with 19 bases between. This CDR3 has 14 amino acids. This chain's CDR3 is CATSRDMVGTAFFF. Written as DNA, the CDR3 is TGTGCCACCAGCAGAGATATGGTGGGGACTGCTTTTTTCTTC.

V and J are TRBV6-6 and TRBJ2-1; 14 bases fit TRBD2. The CDR3 extends over 15 amino acids. V was pared by 4 bases and J by 10 bases, with 6 bases of the junction left unmatched. Germline V gives CDR1 MNHNY, CDR2 SVGAGI (reference sequence). The CDR3 reads CASSSRLAGGREQFF. CDR3 nucleotide sequence: TGTGCCAGCAGTTCTAGACTAGCGGGGGGGCGCGAGCAGTTCTTC.

This clone was found once. V and J are TRBV11-2 and TRBJ1-5; D is unresolved. Trimming stripped 5 bases from V and 3 bases from J, with 20 bases between. The length of the CDR3 is 17 residues. CDR1 and CDR2 from the germline V gene are SGHAT and FQNNGV. The chain's CDR3 is CASSPLRGSGNNQPQHF. The CDR3 DNA is TGTGCCAGCAGCCCGCTCCGTGGCTCGGGGAACAATCAGCCCCAGCATTTT.

This chain joins TRBV5-4 and TRBJ1-2; a weak D match, TRBD1 (6 bases). With 0 bases removed from V and 2 bases from J, the gap between germline ends came to 11 bases. The germline V gene has CDR1 SGHNT and CDR2 YYREEE (reference sequence). CDR3 size: 15 residues. CDR3 bases: TGTGCCAGCAGCTTGGATCAGGGGATGAACTATGGCTACACCTTC. This codes for CASSLDQGMNYGYTF.

V usage is TRBV3-1 (or the pseudogene TRBV3-2) and J usage is TRBJ1-4; weak D call: TRBD1 (6 bases). The germline CDR1 and CDR2 sequences are LGHDT and YNNKEL (reference sequence). The CDR3 is 11 amino acids. Trimming took off 8 bases at V and 8 bases at J, with 9 bases between the two ends. The CDR3 sequence is CASGQFEKLFF. The DNA of the CDR3 is TGTGCCAGCGGACAGTTCGAAAAACTGTTTTTT.

This rearrangement joins TRBV7-2 to TRBJ2-1; 8 bases match TRBD2. Germline V lookup: CDR1 SGHTA, CDR2 FQGNSA. This CDR3 contains 15 residues. V lost 5 bases, J lost 5 bases, and 8 bases stayed unmatched. The CDR3 spells CASSPFAGGHNEQFF. CDR3 in DNA: TGTGCCAGCAGCCCGTTCGCGGGAGGCCACAATGAGCAGTTCTTC.

This chain links TRBV2 with TRBJ1-4; TRBD1 matches 8 bases. Germline trimming cut 9 bases from V and 3 bases from J; bases unmatched to any gene: 9. The length of the CDR3 is 15 residues. Germline assignment: CDR1 SNHLY and CDR2 FYNNEI. CDR3 protein: CASRTGSGPNEKLFF. The DNA for the CDR3 is TGTGCCAGTCGGACAGGGAGTGGGCCTAATGAAAAACTGTTTTTT.

The genes are TRBV11-2 and TRBJ2-2; 11 positions match TRBD1. V shed 4 bases, J shed 7 bases, and the junction held 5 bases outside the gene matches. This CDR3 region has 15 residues. Germline V lookup: CDR1 SGHAT, CDR2 FQNNGV. CDR3 in amino acids: CASSYRDRGVGELFF. CDR3 coding DNA: TGTGCCAGCAGCTACCGGGACAGGGGGGTCGGGGAGCTGTTTTTT.

The sample holds a few counts of this clone. V is TRBV7-9 and J is TRBJ2-1, with a tentative D call TRBD2 (6 bases). CDR3 length equals 15 residues. The V gene's germline CDR1 is SEHNR and CDR2 FQNEAQ (reference sequence). V was cut by 5 bases and J by 4 bases, with 15 bases left in between. The CDR3 nucleotides are TGTGCCAGCAGCCCCCCCGTGGAGGGATACAATGAGCAGTTCTTC. Its protein product is CASSPPVEGYNEQFF.

The CDR3 nucleotides read TGCGCCAGCAGCTTGGTGGGGACAGGTAGCACTGAAGCTTTCTTT. Its translation: CASSLVGTGSTEAFF. V usage is TRBV5-1 and J usage is TRBJ1-1; 8 positions match TRBD1. Germline-derived CDR1 and CDR2 are SGHRS and YFSETQ. The CDR3 is made up of 15 amino acids. Unmatched junction bases numbered 5, after V lost 0 bases and J lost 4 bases.

V usage is TRBV19 and J usage is TRBJ2-5; TRBD2 might be the D (5 bases). This CDR3 comprises 14 residues. From germline, CDR1 is LNHDA and CDR2 SQIVND (reference sequence). V was trimmed by 1 base and J by 4 bases, leaving 10 bases between them. CDR3 region: CASSIGARGETQYF. The CDR3 DNA sequence: TGTGCCAGTAGTATAGGGGCTCGGGGAGAGACCCAGTACTTC.

The V gene is TRBV3-1 (or the pseudogene TRBV3-2), the J gene TRBJ1-1; D perhaps matches TRBD1 (5 bases). Germline CDR1 and CDR2: LGHDT and YNNKEL (reference sequence). This CDR3 has 13 amino acids. Trimming stripped 4 bases from V and 3 bases from J, with 9 bases between. CDR3 sequence (DNA): TGTGCCAGCAGCCTCCAGGGTTACACTGAAGCTTTCTTT. Its protein product is CASSLQGYTEAFF.

The J gene is TRBJ1-2, the V gene TRBV6-5, with D unresolved. Germline assignment: CDR1 MNHEY and CDR2 SVGAGI. V was shortened by 7 bases and J by 3 bases, with 15 bases between the two germline ends. The CDR3 spans 14 residues. This chain's CDR3 is CASTPRTGYYGYTF. The CDR3 nucleotides read TGTGCCAGCACCCCTCGGACGGGGTACTATGGCTACACCTTC.

The chain carries TRBV18 and TRBJ2-2; the D gene is possibly TRBD2 (6 bases). V lost 0 bases, J lost 3 bases, and 8 bases lay in between. The germline gives CDR1 KGHSH, CDR2 LQKENI. The CDR3 consists of 15 residues. This CDR3 reads CASSPPGLDTGELFF. CDR3 sequence (DNA): TGTGCCAGCTCACCACCGGGACTCGACACCGGGGAGCTGTTTTTT.

This chain joins TRBV5-1 and TRBJ2-1, with 9 bases matching TRBD2. Germline V gene sequence: CDR1 SGHRS, CDR2 YFSETQ. This CDR3 is 15 amino acids long. V lost 3 bases to trimming and J lost 8 bases; unmatched junction nucleotides: 9. The CDR3 protein is CASSSGTSPRDEQFF. CDR3 bases: TGCGCCAGCAGCTCCGGGACTAGCCCTAGGGATGAGCAGTTCTTC.

The chain employs TRBV6-4 and TRBJ1-2; weak D call: TRBD1 (6 bases). This CDR3 comprises 13 residues. CDR1 MRHNA and CDR2 SNTAGT come from the germline V gene. V was pared by 1 base and J by 6 bases, with 9 bases between. CDR3 protein: CASSDWAGDGYTF. The CDR3, as DNA: TGTGCCAGCAGTGACTGGGCAGGGGATGGCTACACCTTC.